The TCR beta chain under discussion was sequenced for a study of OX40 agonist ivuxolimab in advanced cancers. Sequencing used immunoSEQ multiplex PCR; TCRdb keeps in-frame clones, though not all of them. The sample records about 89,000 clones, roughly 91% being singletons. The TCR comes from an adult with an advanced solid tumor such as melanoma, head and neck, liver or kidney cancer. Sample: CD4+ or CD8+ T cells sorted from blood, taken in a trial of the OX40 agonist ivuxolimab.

The CDR3 is CASSDRGLGYGYTF. The DNA of the CDR3 is TGTGCCAGTAGTGACAGGGGGCTCGGCTATGGCTACACCTTC. The V gene is TRBV19, the J gene TRBJ1-2; TRBD1 matches 10 bases. This CDR3 has 14 amino acids. J was trimmed by 4 bases and V by 5 bases; bases with no gene match: 4. Germline V CDR1 and CDR2: LNHDA, SQIVND (reference sequence).